The 12 T cell receptor beta chains below all came from one sample that was sequenced in a study of early T cells in non-severe SARS-CoV-2 infection. Using its own MiXCR run on the 5' RACE reads, TCRdb lists one record per CDR3 protein. The data show approximately 90,000 distinct CDR3 sequences, 12% seen once. The input for sequencing was whole blood, taken at baseline. Every receptor here comes from an adult who was a healthcare worker with PCR-confirmed SARS-CoV-2 infection or an uninfected control (not recorded which).

The CDR3 coding sequence is TGTGCCAGCAGCCACAGGGGAAATAATTCACCCCTCCACTTT. The encoded protein is CASSHRGNNSPLHF. The chain is built from TRBV12-3 or TRBV12-4 and TRBJ1-6; 7 bases line up with TRBD1. Trimming took 6 bases from V and 5 from J; bases not matched to a gene: 4. CDR3 size: 14 residues.

This chain joins TRBV4-2 and TRBJ2-5, with 12 bases matching TRBD2. Germline CDR1 reads LGHNA; CDR2 reads YNFKEQ. J was trimmed by 3 bases and V by 1 base; bases with no gene match: 0. This CDR3 spans 15 amino acids. The CDR3, as DNA: TGTGCCAGCAGCCAAGGGACTAGCGGGAAAGAGACCCAGTACTTC. The encoded protein is CASSQGTSGKETQYF.

Only a few counts were recorded for this clonotype. The rearrangement uses TRBV5-1 and TRBJ1-1, with D maybe TRBD1 (5 bases). CDR1 is SGHRS, CDR2 YFSETQ, per germline. V lost 2 bases to trimming and J lost 8 bases, with 16 bases between them. The CDR3 runs 14 residues. The CDR3 region has the DNA TGCGCCAGCAGCTTAGGGCCAGGGACCAGGGAAGCTTTCTTT. Protein sequence: CASSLGPGTREAFF.

This clonotype was seen ten or more times. This chain uses TRBV7-3 with TRBJ1-1; weak D call: TRBD1 (5 bases). CDR3 length: 14 amino acids. Germline V gene sequence: CDR1 SGHTA, CDR2 FQGTGA. V dropped 0 bases and J dropped 3 bases, with 8 bases sitting between them. CDR3 bases: TGTGCCAGCAGCTTAACCCCGGGGGACACTGAAGCTTTCTTT. Translation gives CASSLTPGDTEAFF.

This clonotype came up a few times. The rearrangement uses TRBV5-5 and TRBJ2-4; D unclear. From germline, CDR1 is SGHKS and CDR2 YYEKEE (reference sequence). V was pared by 1 base and J by 1 base, with 15 bases between. The CDR3 is made up of 17 amino acids. CDR3 residues: CASSLFKALFAKNIQYF. The CDR3 nucleotides read TGTGCCAGCAGCTTGTTCAAGGCGTTGTTTGCCAAAAACATTCAGTACTTC.

The V call is TRBV19, the J call TRBJ2-1, with 10 bases aligning to TRBD2. Germline V CDR1 and CDR2: LNHDA, SQIVND (reference sequence). This CDR3 is 17 amino acids long. V lost 0 bases to trimming and J lost 6 bases; unmatched junction nucleotides: 8. The CDR3 sequence: CASSIEAGGYPSNEQFF. The DNA of the CDR3 is TGTGCCAGTAGTATAGAAGCGGGAGGGTACCCCTCCAATGAGCAGTTCTTC.

This clonotype was observed a few times. CDR3 nucleotide sequence: TGTGCCAGCAGCTTAGGTCAGGCCAACTACGAGCAGTACTTC. Translation gives CASSLGQANYEQYF. The chain has TRBV11-2 and TRBJ2-7; D gene uncertain. The CDR3 is 14 amino acids. V was clipped by 1 base and J by 3 bases, with 10 bases between them. CDR1 and CDR2 (germline): SGHAT, FQNNGV.

The V call is TRBV3-1, the J call TRBJ2-2, with D possibly matching TRBD2 (7 bases). Germline lookup yields CDR1 LGHDT and CDR2 YNNKEL (reference sequence). The CDR3 has 17 residues. V was pared by 3 bases and J by 0 bases, with 14 bases between. CDR3: CASSHYPGGANTGELFF. The CDR3 bases are TGTGCCAGCAGCCACTACCCGGGGGGCGCGAACACCGGGGAGCTGTTTTTT. The full variable domain, in which reference TRBV3-1 and TRBJ2-2 provide the parts outside the CDR3, is DTAVSQTPKYLVTQMGNDKSIKCEQNLGHDTMYWYKQDSKKFLKIMFSYNNKELIINETVPNRFSPKSPDKAHLNLHINSLELGDSAVYFCASSHYPGGANTGELFFGEGSRLTVL.

This clonotype was observed at least ten times. The junction departs from germline at one end; a sequencing error may be responsible. V and J are TRBV20-1 and TRBJ2-7; D not resolved. Germline V gives CDR1 DFQATT, CDR2 SNEGSKA (reference sequence). The CDR3 loop spans 9 amino acids. DNA of the CDR3: TGCAGTGCTAGTGACCCGGAGAGCTTC. This codes for CSASDPESF.

This chain links TRBV12-3 or TRBV12-4 with TRBJ2-2; 7 bases align to TRBD2. V gave up 10 bases and J gave up 3 bases; unmatched junction bases: 8. This CDR3 has 14 amino acids. The CDR3 is CATSGGSYTGELFF. CDR3 nucleotides: TGTGCCACCTCCGGCGGGAGCTACACCGGGGAGCTGTTTTTT.

The chain uses TRBV24-1 and TRBJ2-3; D remains unclear. The CDR3 runs to 15 residues. The germline V gene has CDR1 KGHDR and CDR2 SFDVKD. The V end lost 3 bases, the J end lost 1 base, and 10 bases lay between the germline ends. The CDR3 DNA is TGTGCCACCAGTGATACGCTATTCGGCACAGATACGCAGTATTTT. It is translated as CATSDTLFGTDTQYF.

This clonotype was counted many times. This chain joins TRBV20-1 and TRBJ1-1; TRBD1 might be the D (6 bases). The V and J ends lost 0 bases and 5 bases respectively, with 13 bases between them. From germline, CDR1 is DFQATT and CDR2 SNEGSKA (reference sequence). CDR3 length: 14 amino acids. The CDR3 is CSARDTGYSTEAFF. As DNA, the CDR3 is TGCAGTGCTAGAGATACAGGGTACAGTACTGAAGCTTTCTTT.